This is a list of T cell receptor beta chains from one sample in a study of T-cell memory formation after mild COVID-19. TCRdb independently ran MiXCR on the 5' RACE reads; one entry per CDR3 protein. Of 400,000 to 550,000 distinct CDR3 sequences in the sample, approximately 23% are singletons; the top ten hold under 15%. The sequenced material came from PBMCs or a T cell subset sorted from them (not recorded which). The receptors were sampled from an adult woman who had mild COVID-19 (a few samples of this study predate the infection). Cell type and time point are not known. The CDR3 runs from the conserved cysteine through the conserved F or W.

v_call	j_call	cdr3_aa
TRBV24-1	TRBJ1-4	CATISMPTVWDEKLFF
TRBV7-2	TRBJ2-7	CASSLGYSYEQYF
TRBV10-3	TRBJ2-7	CAISTTGQAGYLYF
TRBV5-1	TRBJ2-1	CASTTVPGLEVDEQFF
TRBV7-2	TRBJ2-1	CASSSLAARGYNEQFF
TRBV2	TRBJ1-2	CASSEGIEGIYGYTF
TRBV23-1	TRBJ1-6	CASSQAPGQDISPLHF
TRBV20-1	TRBJ1-3	CSARKGGGNTIYF
TRBV19	TRBJ1-2	CASSIQGARRSYTF
TRBV9	TRBJ2-1	CASSVGTSGSTYNEQFF
TRBV12-3/TRBV12-4	TRBJ1-5	CASSLGGTKPQHF
TRBV18	TRBJ2-3	CASSPQRTGDTKYF
TRBV12-5	TRBJ1-3	CASGLGTVSSGNTIYF
TRBV5-1	TRBJ2-5	CASSPTGPIYTQETQYF
TRBV7-9	TRBJ1-1	CASSLDHTEAFF
TRBV7-2	TRBJ2-6	CASSLSYSGANVLTF
TRBV5-4	TRBJ2-7	CASSRQGGGEQYF
TRBV24-1	TRBJ1-1	CATSGAGYPSTEAFF
TRBV24-1	TRBJ2-7	CATSDPWTDEQYF
TRBV9	TRBJ1-1	CASSVSGNPISEAFF
TRBV19	TRBJ2-7	CASSAGTSGIYEQYF
TRBV6-2/TRBV6-3	TRBJ1-1	CASSRDKWNENTEAFF
TRBV19	TRBJ1-6	CASSMVGVNSPLHF
TRBV5-4	TRBJ1-1	CASSLPGAGEAFF
TRBV3-1	TRBJ1-2	CASSKVDYGYTF
TRBV3-1	TRBJ2-2	CASSQAAGGPGGELFF
TRBV5-1	TRBJ2-5	CASSLSGQGAGETHYF
TRBV3-1	TRBJ2-1	CASSQFGTSGSPHNEQFF
TRBV5-1	TRBJ1-6	CASSHLGDTNSPLHF
TRBV29-1	TRBJ1-1	CSVAGRLNTEAFF
TRBV14	TRBJ2-1	CASSFKLGVYNEQFF
TRBV5-1	TRBJ2-7	CASSLYVSDEQYF
TRBV5-1	TRBJ2-2	CASSLKNSGNTGELFF
TRBV9	TRBJ1-1	CASSGGTGDEAFF
TRBV4-2	TRBJ2-1	CASSQGGLAYNEQFF
TRBV24-1	TRBJ2-1	CATSDPSPENNEQFF
TRBV29-1	TRBJ2-5	CSVVLSGETQYF
TRBV5-1	TRBJ1-1	CASSFGTGAPTEAFF
TRBV29-1	TRBJ2-5	CSVVDSGKLRETQYF
TRBV6-1	TRBJ1-2	CASSDWAGGDYGYTF
TRBV6-6	TRBJ2-1	CASRGAGGPTQLGNEQFF
TRBV7-8	TRBJ2-7	CASRERGAKTYEQYF
TRBV7-2	TRBJ2-7	CASSYLRLAGYYEQYF
TRBV4-3	TRBJ2-1	CASSQDRAGGINEQFF
TRBV29-1	TRBJ2-3	CSVRSPQGRTDTQYF
TRBV20-1	TRBJ2-7	CSARPHGQGWDEQYF
TRBV5-5	TRBJ1-2	CASSLGPDISYGYTF
TRBV16	TRBJ1-6	CASSPLHF
TRBV6-6	TRBJ1-1	CASSYSRGYSGNTEAFF
TRBV5-1	TRBJ2-7	CASSLGDEQYF
TRBV5-1	TRBJ1-4	CASSRGTGTNEKLFF
TRBV12-3/TRBV12-4	TRBJ2-1	CASTGDRGWNNEQFF
TRBV20-1	TRBJ1-2	CSATGGWDGYTF